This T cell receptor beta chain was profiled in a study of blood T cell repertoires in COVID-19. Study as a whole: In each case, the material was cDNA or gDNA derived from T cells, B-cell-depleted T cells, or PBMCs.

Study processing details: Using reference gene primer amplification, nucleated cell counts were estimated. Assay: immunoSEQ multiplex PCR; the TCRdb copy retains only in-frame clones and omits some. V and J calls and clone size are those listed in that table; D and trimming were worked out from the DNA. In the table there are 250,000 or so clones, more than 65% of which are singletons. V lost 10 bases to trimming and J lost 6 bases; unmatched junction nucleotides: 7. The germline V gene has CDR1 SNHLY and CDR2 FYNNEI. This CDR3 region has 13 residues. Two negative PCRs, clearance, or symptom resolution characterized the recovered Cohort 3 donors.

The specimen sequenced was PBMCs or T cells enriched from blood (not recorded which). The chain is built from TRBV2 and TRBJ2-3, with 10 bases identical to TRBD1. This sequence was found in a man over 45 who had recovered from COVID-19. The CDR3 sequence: CATRQGATDTQYF. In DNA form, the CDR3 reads TGTGCCACCAGACAGGGGGCGACCGATACGCAGTATTTT.